This TCR beta chain was captured in a study of blood T cell repertoires in COVID-19. About the research overall: Material from acute and convalescent COVID-19 was sourced from the United States, Italy and Spain.

The age range of participants was about 18 to 100 years, with residence in approximately 25 US areas. The assay was immunoSEQ multiplex PCR, and TCRdb's table has in-frame clones only and misses some. This table holds approximately 240,000 clones, 86% found once. This TCR derives from a woman between 50 and 59 years old in a cohort exposed to, infected with or recovered from COVID-19 (not recorded which). Sequencing used PBMCs or T cells enriched from blood (not recorded which).

The CDR3 DNA reads as TGCAGTTTCCCCTCTATCGGTGAGCAGTTCTTC. It specifies CSFPSIGEQFF. The chain is built from TRBV20-1 and TRBJ2-1; D not resolved. The CDR3 is 11 residues long. The V end was cut by 8 bases, the J end by 9 bases, with 14 bases between. From germline, CDR1 is DFQATT and CDR2 SNEGSKA (reference sequence).